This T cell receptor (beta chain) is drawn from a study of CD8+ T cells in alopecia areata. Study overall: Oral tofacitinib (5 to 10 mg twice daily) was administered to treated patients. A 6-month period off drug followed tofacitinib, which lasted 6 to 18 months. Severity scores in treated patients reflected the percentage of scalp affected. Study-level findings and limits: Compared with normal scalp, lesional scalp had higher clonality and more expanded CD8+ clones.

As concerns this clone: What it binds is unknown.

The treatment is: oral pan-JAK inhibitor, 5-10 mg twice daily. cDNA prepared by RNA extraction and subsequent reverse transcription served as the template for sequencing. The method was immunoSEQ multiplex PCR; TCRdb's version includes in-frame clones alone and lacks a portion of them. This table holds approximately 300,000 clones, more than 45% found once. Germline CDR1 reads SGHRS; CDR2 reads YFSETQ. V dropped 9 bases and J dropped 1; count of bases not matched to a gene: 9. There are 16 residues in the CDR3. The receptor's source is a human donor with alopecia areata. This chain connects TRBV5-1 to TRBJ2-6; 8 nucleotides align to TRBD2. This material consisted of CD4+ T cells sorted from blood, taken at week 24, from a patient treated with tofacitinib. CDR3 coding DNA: TGCGCCACCATGACCCGGGGGGGGTCTGGGGCCAACGTCCTGACTTTC. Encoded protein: CATMTRGGSGANVLTF.